These 2 T cell receptor beta chains originate from one sample sequenced in a study of blood T cell repertoires in COVID-19. The assay was immunoSEQ multiplex PCR, and TCRdb's table has in-frame clones only and misses some. Of roughly 300,000 clones listed, 65% to 85% are singletons. Sequences were obtained from peripheral blood. The source of these receptors is a human donor with COVID-19, enrolled during active disease. The donor label of this sample is uncertain.

V is TRBV7-6 and J is TRBJ2-2, with D tentatively TRBD2 (6 bases). From germline, CDR1 is SGHVS and CDR2 FNYEAQ. V was pared by 5 bases and J by 3 bases, with 16 bases between. This CDR3 has 16 amino acids. The CDR3 bases are TGTGCCAGCAGCCGAGCCGGGACTTTCGACACCGGGGAGCTGTTTTTT. The encoded protein is CASSRAGTFDTGELFF.

This clone was counted a few times. The chain joins TRBV27 to TRBJ1-5, with a tentative D call TRBD1 (5 bases). This CDR3 region has 14 residues. Looked up from germline, CDR1 is MNHEY and CDR2 is SMNVEV (reference sequence). Trimming took off 5 bases at V and 4 bases at J, with 12 bases between the two ends. The CDR3, as DNA: TGTGCCAGCAGTACCGGGACTGAAAATCAGCCCCAGCATTTT. It translates to CASSTGTENQPQHF.